This TCR beta chain stems from a study of cytomegalovirus exposure and HLA in healthy donors (dated by TCRdb to about 2017). Notes on the research overall: A later analysis indicated that the 90 to 150 validation repertoires were generated on the platform also employed for the roughly 650 repertoires of the first cohort. Besides the first cohort of some 670 subjects, a separate validation cohort made up of 120 or so different subjects was used. The study aimed to test whether cataloging public T cell receptors could reveal signatures of past pathogen exposure. High-throughput TCR immunosequencing, statistical association of individual TCRs with disease status, and machine learning were combined to predict cytomegalovirus infection status. On the study overall, not on this receptor specifically: Three of the identified cytomegalovirus-associated TCR beta chains were confirmed in vitro to be specific for cytomegalovirus antigens. The study listed 164 TCR beta chains as associated with cytomegalovirus. Most TCR sequences were seen in very few donors, while some public TCRs were found in many individuals. According to the authors, the approach could potentially be generalized to other disease states and immunological phenotypes. In a later analysis, TCRs clustered in the first cohort were found to also tend to co-occur in the roughly 120 validation repertoires, with 94% of cluster scores above 0. A later analysis lacked HLA typing for the validation cohort, so it scored co-occurrence in that cohort across all 120 or so repertoires. The classifier was reported to diagnose cytomegalovirus status with high specificity and sensitivity in both the original and validation cohorts.

Regarding this clone: It has no known antigen specificity. Base-call qualities are not available, and no considerably larger clone is one nucleotide away.

Reading from cysteine to phenylalanine, the CDR3 counts 13 amino acids. Left in the record is the CDR3 DNA by itself, 39 bases read in frame from the first base. V drops 6 bases and J drops 4 bases, leaving 13 bases in between. The germline V gene supplies CDR1 SGHRS and CDR2 YFSETQ. The donors were included in the validation cohort of some 120 subjects, a group kept apart from the approximately 700-subject first cohort. The library was made by the immunoSEQ multiplex PCR assay. Per the original workflow: A statistical classification framework was built for diagnosing cytomegalovirus status from the catalog of TCR beta chain sequences. The table comes from immuneACCESS by way of TCRdb, which keeps in-frame sequences with V and J called. Part of the clones is missing from these tables; in studies checked, under half for an unresolved V gene and the rest for unknown reasons. V and J calls and clone size are as listed in that table; D and trimming were resolved from the DNA. Across this sample there are about 130,000 clones, with nearly 90% seen only once. Around 9% of the sample belongs to the ten largest clones.

In this chain, TRBV5-1 is recombined with TRBJ2-5, with TRBD1 perhaps the D gene, on 6 matching bases. Sequenced input: PBMCs. This TCR was sampled from a woman under 30 in good health and CMV-seropositive. The DNA sequence is TGCGCCAGCACCCAGGGGACGGCAGAGACCCAGTACTTC. This encodes CASTQGTAETQYF.